Described below is a single T cell receptor beta chain sequence and its context. What it recognizes is unknown. The data derive from a study of graft-versus-host responses after intestinal transplantation. The V end was cut by 2 bases, the J end by 4 bases, with 15 bases between. The germline gives CDR1 GTSNPN, CDR2 SVGIG (reference sequence). CDR3 length: 15 amino acids. Sequenced by immunoSEQ multiplex PCR; TCRdb stores in-frame clones only, minus some. The sample carries some 150,000 clones, about nine tenths recorded once. This receptor was identified in a human donor who received an intestinal transplant. Source: unstimulated CD4+ T cells sorted from spleen or lymph node cells, taken before intestinal transplant. This chain uses TRBV30 with TRBJ1-5; weak D call: TRBD1 (6 bases). CDR3 coding DNA: TGTGCCTGGAGTACACCGGACAGACGTAATCAGCCCCAGCATTTT. Translating it yields CAWSTPDRRNQPQHF.